What follows are 14 T cell receptor beta chains derived from one specimen sequenced in a study of regulatory T cells in long-lasting Graves disease. Documented time point: newly diagnosed GD, antithyroid drugs for less than 3 months. Preparation of the TCR library used RNA extracted from PBMCs. Assembly of TCR beta libraries relied on iRepertoire HTBI primers together with Arm-PCR of CDR3 regions. MiXCR was run by TCRdb on the multiplex PCR reads, yielding one entry per CDR3 protein. The data hold 400,000 to 500,000 distinct CDR3 sequences, with around 14% observed a single time. These data are also associated with another study on T cells in Graves' hyperthyroidism and ophthalmopathy.

The sequences come from peripheral blood mononuclear cells (PBMCs), collected at new diagnosis, from a patient treated with antithyroid drugs. The receptors originated from a woman aged 25 to 39 with Graves disease.

In this sample, this clonotype turned up many times. The genes are TRBV11-2 and TRBJ1-2; possible D gene TRBD1, 6 bases. V was pared by 5 bases and J by 2 bases, with 12 bases between. Germline values: CDR1 SGHAT, CDR2 FQNNGV. This CDR3 is 14 amino acids long. The CDR3 DNA reads TGTGCCAGCAGCCGGACCCAGGGGAACTATGGCTACACCTTC. Residues: CASSRTQGNYGYTF.

There are many counts of this clonotype. The CDR3, as DNA: TGTGCCAGCAGCGTAGGGACAGGAGTCTATGGCTACACCTTC. Translated, it gives CASSVGTGVYGYTF. The V and J genes are TRBV9 and TRBJ1-2, with 7 bases matching TRBD1. The trim removed 0 bases at V and 4 bases at J, leaving 3 bases unmatched. Germline assignment: CDR1 SGDLS and CDR2 YYNGEE. The CDR3 length is 14 residues.

This clonotype has only a few counts. A much larger clone lies one base from this, so it may be a read error. CDR3 nucleotide sequence: TGTGCCAGCAGTGGCCGCTACAATGAGCAGTTCTTC. Translating it yields CASSGRYNEQFF. V is TRBV2 and J is TRBJ2-1; D is uncertain. Trimming stripped 4 bases from V and 3 bases from J, with 4 bases between. The CDR3 has 12 amino acids. From germline, CDR1 is SNHLY and CDR2 FYNNEI. The full variable domain, its missing parts supplied by reference TRBV2 and TRBJ2-1, is EPEVTQTPSHQVTQMGQEVILRCVPISNHLYFYWYRQILGQKVEFLVSFYNNEISEKSEIFDDQFSVERPDGSNFTLKIRSTKLEDSAMYFCASSGRYNEQFFGPGTRLTVL.

In this sample, this clonotype turned up many times. The chain joins TRBV28 to TRBJ2-7; TRBD2 agrees at 8 bases. The length of the CDR3 is 14 residues. Germline V gene sequence: CDR1 MDHEN, CDR2 SYDVKM. After removal of 4 bases from V and 4 bases from J, the junction contained 6 bases not matched to a gene. The CDR3, as DNA: TGTGCCAGCAGTTCGGGGACTAGGCAGTACGAGCAGTACTTC. This sequence encodes CASSSGTRQYEQYF.

This chain joins TRBV4-1 and TRBJ2-3; 11 nucleotides align to TRBD2. The CDR3 is 21 residues long. The V segment lost 4 bases and the J segment 0 bases; nucleotides outside the gene matches: 18. Germline V gives CDR1 MGHRA, CDR2 YSYEKL. In nucleotides, the CDR3 is TGCGCCAGCAGCCGGTCGAGGGGGCTAGCGGGAGGCCTGGAGAGCACAGATACGCAGTATTTT. Amino acids: CASSRSRGLAGGLESTDTQYF.

This clonotype was seen repeatedly, ten times or more. A junction end diverges from the germline sequence, so it may reflect a read error. The chain couples TRBV11-2 to TRBJ2-2, with D unresolved. Germline assignment: CDR1 SGHAT and CDR2 FQNNGV. The CDR3 spans 14 residues. The CDR3 is CASSLDFNIGELFF. The CDR3, as DNA: TGTGCCAGCAGCTTAGATTTCAACATCGGGGAGCTGTTTTTT.

This clonotype has only a few counts. The chain recombines TRBV15 with TRBJ2-2; the D gene could be TRBD1 or TRBD2 (5 bases each). This CDR3 has 13 residues. Germline CDR1 is LNHNV and CDR2 is YYDKDF (reference sequence). V shed 1 base and J shed 7 bases, with 7 bases lying between them. The CDR3 loop is CATSRGDGGELFF. Here the CDR3 DNA reads TGTGCCACCAGCAGAGGGGACGGCGGGGAGCTGTTTTTT.

The chain couples TRBV7-9 to TRBJ1-1; weak D call: TRBD1 (5 bases). Germline V gene lookup returns CDR1 SEHNR and CDR2 FQNEAQ (reference sequence). V was shortened by 5 bases and J by 10 bases, with 23 bases between the two germline ends. This CDR3 is 15 amino acids long. As DNA, the CDR3 is TGTGCCAGCAGCCTTGGAGGGGACCATGCCCTGGGAGCTTTCTTT. Translating it yields CASSLGGDHALGAFF.

V and J are TRBV5-1 and TRBJ2-3; 12 bases match TRBD2. The CDR3 runs 15 residues. The germline gives CDR1 SGHRS, CDR2 YFSETQ. Trimming took 4 bases from V and 4 from J; bases not matched to a gene: 4. CDR3 in amino acids: CASSRLAGAPDTQYF. The CDR3 DNA is TGCGCCAGCAGCAGACTAGCGGGAGCCCCAGATACGCAGTATTTT.

This CDR3 is CASSQRARSSYNEQFF. The CDR3 coding sequence is TGCGCCAGCAGCCAGAGGGCCAGGAGCTCCTACAATGAGCAGTTCTTC. This chain uses TRBV4-3 with TRBJ2-1; TRBD2 might be the D (5 bases). Trimming shortened V by 3 bases and J by 0 bases, and 12 bases separated the two germline ends. This CDR3 region has 16 residues. Germline loops: CDR1 LGHNA, CDR2 YSLEER.

This clonotype was counted ten times or more. CDR3 sequence reads: CAWSVGQRNSPLHF. Here the CDR3 DNA reads TGTGCCTGGAGTGTAGGGCAGCGTAATTCACCCCTCCACTTT. This rearrangement joins TRBV30 to TRBJ1-6; D not resolved. CDR1 is GTSNPN, CDR2 SVGIG, per germline (reference sequence). The CDR3 runs 14 residues. Trimming stripped 0 bases from V and 6 bases from J, with 9 bases between.

This clonotype was detected ten times or more. The chain has TRBV15 and TRBJ2-7; 8 bases match TRBD2. Trimming took 1 base from V and 1 from J; bases not matched to a gene: 6. There are 16 residues in the CDR3. Germline CDR1 reads LNHNV; CDR2 reads YYDKDF (reference sequence). The CDR3 DNA follows: TGTGCCACCAGCAGAGCCGGACTAGCAACTTCCTACGAGCAGTACTTC. It is translated as CATSRAGLATSYEQYF.

The J gene is TRBJ2-7, the V gene TRBV19, with 14 bases matching TRBD2. V shed 5 bases, J shed 2 bases, and the junction held 2 bases outside the gene matches. The length of the CDR3 is 15 residues. Germline CDR1 reads LNHDA; CDR2 reads SQIVND (reference sequence). The CDR3 reads CASSWTSGGTYEQYF. In nucleotides, the CDR3 is TGTGCCAGTAGTTGGACTAGCGGGGGGACCTACGAGCAGTACTTC. Together with reference TRBV19 and TRBJ2-7, the CDR3 gives the full variable domain: DGGITQSPKYLFRKEGQNVTLSCEQNLNHDAMYWYRQDPGQGLRLIYYSQIVNDFQKGDIAEGYSVSREKKESFPLTVTSAQKNPTAFYLCASSWTSGGTYEQYFGPGTRLTVT.

This clonotype was observed a few times. The rearrangement links TRBV6-5 to TRBJ2-2; weak D call: TRBD2 (5 bases). V was shortened by 2 bases and J by 3 bases, with 7 bases between the two germline ends. Germline loops: CDR1 MNHEY, CDR2 SVGAGI. The CDR3 covers 14 residues. The CDR3 region has the DNA TGTGCCAGCAGTTACAGGACTCACACCGGGGAGCTGTTTTTT. Translated, it gives CASSYRTHTGELFF.